These 21 T cell receptor beta chains were all obtained from the same sample, sequenced in a study of T cell repertoires in urothelial bladder cancer. The table came from immunoSEQ multiplex PCR; TCRdb's copy has only in-frame clones and leaves some out. The data contain fewer than 14,000 clones, about 63% of them singletons. The specimen was tumor-infiltrating cells from bladder cancer. Every receptor here comes from a human donor with a benign inflammatory bladder lesion.

The chain combines TRBV7-3 with TRBJ2-5, with D perhaps being TRBD1 or TRBD2 (6 bases each). CDR1 and CDR2 (germline): SGHTA, FQGTGA. Trimming stripped 1 base from V and 11 bases from J, with 17 bases between. This CDR3 comprises 14 residues. The CDR3 sequence is CASSLKGGLREQYF. Here the CDR3 DNA reads TGTGCCAGCAGCTTAAAGGGGGGATTGCGAGAGCAGTACTTC.

J is TRBJ2-2 and V is TRBV7-3; D remains unclear. The CDR3 runs 13 residues. With 5 bases removed from V and 7 bases from J, the gap between germline ends came to 11 bases. Per germline, CDR1 SGHTA and CDR2 FQGTGA. The CDR3 bases are TGTGCCAGCAGCACCGGCGCAGTCGGGGAGCTGTTTTTT. Its protein is CASSTGAVGELFF.

V is TRBV7-6 and J is TRBJ1-1; no definite D call. The CDR3 has 13 amino acids. V was trimmed by 5 bases and J by 0 bases, leaving 7 bases between them. Germline CDR1 and CDR2: SGHVS and FNYEAQ. The CDR3 region has the DNA TGTGCCAGCAGCCCTTATCTGAACACTGAAGCTTTCTTT. This sequence encodes CASSPYLNTEAFF.

This chain uses TRBV5-1 with TRBJ1-1; D gene uncertain. The CDR3 contains 16 residues. Trimming pared 4 bases from V and 7 bases from J, leaving 23 bases between. Germline lookup yields CDR1 SGHRS and CDR2 YFSETQ. This chain's CDR3 is CASSRRAFPEQVEAFF. The CDR3 DNA sequence: TGCGCCAGCAGCCGACGGGCCTTTCCGGAGCAGGTTGAAGCTTTCTTT. The full variable domain, with the rest looked up from reference TRBV5-1 and TRBJ1-1, is KAGVTQTPRYLIKTRGQQVTLSCSPISGHRSVSWYQQTPGQGLQFLFEYFSETQRNKGNFPGRFSGRQFSNSRSEMNVSTLELGDSALYLCASSRRAFPEQVEAFFGQGTRLTVV.

The gene calls are TRBV20-1 and TRBJ1-1; no definite D call. The germline V gene encodes CDR1 DFQATT and CDR2 SNEGSKA (reference sequence). Trimming removed 3 bases at V and 3 bases at J, with 2 bases between. The CDR3 runs to 10 residues. The CDR3 nucleotides are TGCAGTGCTAGGGACACTGAAGCTTTCTTT. Its protein product is CSARDTEAFF.

This chain joins TRBV5-1 and TRBJ2-1; 7 bases fit TRBD2. CDR3 length equals 16 residues. V shed 2 bases and J 0 bases; nucleotides not matched to a gene: 5. Germline V gene sequence: CDR1 SGHRS, CDR2 YFSETQ. The CDR3 sequence is CASSLSGGSSYNEQFF. CDR3 nucleotide sequence: TGCGCCAGCAGCTTATCCGGGGGGAGCTCCTACAATGAGCAGTTCTTC.

This clone was seen a handful of times. The chain has TRBV7-8 and TRBJ2-2, with D possibly matching TRBD1 (6 bases). The CDR3 runs 14 residues. Germline loops: CDR1 SGHVS, CDR2 FQNEAQ. Trimming took off 0 bases at V and 7 bases at J, with 9 bases between the two ends. The CDR3 spells CASSLAGAVGELFF. DNA of the CDR3: TGTGCCAGCAGCTTAGCGGGGGCGGTCGGGGAGCTGTTTTTT.

The V and J genes are TRBV6-6 and TRBJ1-5; 8 bases fit TRBD1. Germline V CDR1 and CDR2: MNHNY, SVGAGI (reference sequence). The CDR3 contains 16 residues. After removal of 2 bases from V and 1 base from J, the junction contained 4 bases not matched to a gene. The CDR3 is CASSYDRGPSNQPQHF. In nucleotides, the CDR3 is TGTGCCAGCAGTTACGACAGGGGACCAAGCAATCAGCCCCAGCATTTT.

About this clone itself: This specimen includes other DNA sequences encoding the same CDR3. The chain has TRBV19 and TRBJ2-5; perhaps TRBD2 as D (5 bases). Germline CDR1 reads LNHDA; CDR2 reads SQIVND (reference sequence). The CDR3 totals 14 residues. The V gene lost 4 bases and the J gene lost 1 base, with 10 bases spanning the gap. CDR3 in amino acids: CASSNGGSQETQYF. CDR3 DNA sequence: TGTGCCAGTAGTAACGGAGGCAGCCAAGAGACCCAGTACTTC.

This chain uses TRBV5-6 with TRBJ1-4; no definite D call. From germline, CDR1 is SGHDT and CDR2 YYEEEE. With 2 bases removed from V and 8 bases from J, the gap between germline ends came to 13 bases. The CDR3 sequence is 14 residues long. DNA of the CDR3: TGTGCCAGCAGCTTCGGCAGAGCCTTCGAAAAACTGTTTTTT. This translates into CASSFGRAFEKLFF.

The rearrangement uses TRBV11-2 and TRBJ2-2, with a weak D call TRBD1 (6 bases). The CDR3 sequence is 14 residues long. V dropped 5 bases and J dropped 3 bases, with 10 bases sitting between them. Germline CDR1 SGHAT, CDR2 FQNNGV. The chain's CDR3 is CASSQGLHTGELFF. In DNA, the CDR3 is TGTGCCAGCAGCCAGGGGCTCCACACCGGGGAGCTGTTTTTT.

The J gene is TRBJ2-1, the V gene TRBV9; a weak D match, TRBD2 (5 bases). The CDR3 length is 12 residues. Trimming removed 1 base from V and 8 bases from J, with 7 bases in between. Germline loops: CDR1 SGDLS, CDR2 YYNGEE. CDR3: CASSVSEDEQFF. In nucleotides, the CDR3 is TGTGCCAGCAGCGTATCGGAGGATGAGCAGTTCTTC.

The V call is TRBV6-1, the J call TRBJ1-3, with D possibly being TRBD1 (5 bases). The CDR3 totals 14 residues. Germline-derived CDR1 and CDR2 are MNHNS and SASEGT. Trimming pared 2 bases from V and 4 bases from J, leaving 9 bases between. The DNA of the CDR3 is TGTGCCAGCAGTGAACAGGGTTCCGGAAACACCATATATTTT. As protein: CASSEQGSGNTIYF.

This rearrangement joins TRBV19 to TRBJ1-2, with D possibly being TRBD1 (6 bases). The CDR3 has 13 residues. In germline, CDR1 is LNHDA, CDR2 SQIVND (reference sequence). V was clipped by 2 bases and J by 9 bases, with 13 bases between them. CDR3 amino acids: CASSIMSGDRYTF. CDR3 nucleotide sequence: TGTGCCAGTAGTATAATGTCAGGGGATCGCTACACCTTC. The full variable domain, rest sourced from reference TRBV19 and TRBJ1-2, is DGGITQSPKYLFRKEGQNVTLSCEQNLNHDAMYWYRQDPGQGLRLIYYSQIVNDFQKGDIAEGYSVSREKKESFPLTVTSAQKNPTAFYLCASSIMSGDRYTFGSGTRLTVV.

The chain has TRBV9 and TRBJ2-1, with D perhaps given as TRBD1 or TRBD2 (5 bases each). CDR1 and CDR2 (germline): SGDLS, YYNGEE. The ends were cut back, 4 bases at V and 8 bases at J, with 13 bases in the middle. The CDR3 has 13 amino acids. The DNA for the CDR3 is TGTGCCAGCAGCCGGGGCTATCGGGATGAGCAGTTCTTC. Its protein is CASSRGYRDEQFF.

The chain is built from TRBV12-5 and TRBJ1-3; perhaps TRBD1 as D (6 bases). The CDR3 consists of 14 residues. Germline loops: CDR1 LGHNT, CDR2 FRNRAP. V lost 6 bases and J 0 bases, leaving 9 bases between the germline ends. DNA for the CDR3: TGTGCTAGTGGGCTGACAGGCTCTGGAAACACCATATATTTT. It specifies CASGLTGSGNTIYF.

This clone was seen a single time. The rearrangement uses TRBV7-8 and TRBJ2-5; no definite D call. The germline V and J ends were trimmed by 3 bases and 6 bases, with 8 bases remaining between them. The CDR3 is made up of 12 amino acids. Germline CDR1 SGHVS, CDR2 FQNEAQ. The CDR3 DNA sequence: TGTGCCAGCAGCTTTGACGTGCAGACCCAGTACTTC. Protein sequence: CASSFDVQTQYF.

V usage is TRBV7-6 and J usage is TRBJ2-7; 10 bases are a match to TRBD1. The CDR3 sequence is 15 residues long. The germline gives CDR1 SGHVS, CDR2 FNYEAQ. V shed 5 bases, J shed 0 bases, and the junction held 4 bases outside the gene matches. CDR3: CASSPRDRGSYEQYF. CDR3 DNA: TGTGCCAGCAGCCCTCGGGACAGGGGCTCCTACGAGCAGTACTTC.

The chain combines TRBV5-1 with TRBJ1-1, with D hard to call. V was pared by 2 bases and J by 8 bases, with 19 bases between. CDR1 is SGHRS, CDR2 YFSETQ, per germline. The CDR3 runs 15 residues. The CDR3 loop is CASSFNKRLGAEAFF. For the CDR3, the DNA is TGCGCCAGCAGCTTCAACAAGAGGCTCGGTGCCGAAGCTTTCTTT.

V is TRBV21-1 and J is TRBJ2-7; TRBD1, as called in the table, went unchecked against the DNA. TRBV21-1 is marked as a pseudogene. CDR3 length: 19 residues. For the CDR3, the DNA is TGTGCCAGCAGCAAGAAGGGACAGGGTAGCTATTTTTCGTCCTACGAGCAGTACTTC. Its translation is CASSKKGQGSYFSSYEQYF.

This rearrangement joins TRBV7-6 to TRBJ2-7, with a weak D call TRBD2 (6 bases). CDR1 and CDR2 (germline): SGHVS, FNYEAQ. Deletions cut 5 bases from V and 5 bases from J, with 16 bases between. The CDR3 loop spans 14 amino acids. The CDR3 loop reads CASSPSEEGNEQYF. In nucleotides, the CDR3 is TGTGCCAGCAGCCCCAGTGAGGAGGGTAACGAGCAGTACTTC. Complete variable domain (other parts from reference TRBV7-6 and TRBJ2-7): GAGVSQSPRYKVTKRGQDVALRCDPISGHVSLYWYRQALGQGPEFLTYFNYEAQQDKSGLPNDRFSAERPEGSISTLTIQRTEQRDSAMYRCASSPSEEGNEQYFGPGTRLTVT.